This T cell receptor beta chain derives from a study of T cell responses to AZD1222 COVID-19 vaccine. Overall study context: Analyses pooled second doses at about 4 or about 12 weeks. General study results and limits: The number of AZD1222 recipients seropositive at baseline was only five or six. Spike-specific TCR breadth and depth rose after two AZD1222 doses. Clonal diversity was possibly underestimated, and white British individuals and females predominated among donors.

With regard to this clone: Its antigen is not identified.

Using immunoSEQ multiplex PCR, the repertoire was profiled, and TCRdb retains in-frame clones only, with some absent. The repertoire holds about 73,000 clones, around 89% seen once, with around 21% in the top ten. The CDR3 loop spans 15 amino acids. Germline V gene sequence: CDR1 SGHRS, CDR2 YFSETQ. With 3 bases clipped from V and 4 bases from J, the junction kept 10 bases outside the gene matches. Source: peripheral blood, taken on day 0 of AZD1222 vaccination. The V call is TRBV5-1, the J call TRBJ2-7; TRBD2 aligns across 7 bases. The sequence derives from an adult in good health. This CDR3 reads CASSSGGADGYEQYF. The CDR3 nucleotides are TGCGCCAGCAGCTCGGGGGGAGCGGACGGGTACGAGCAGTACTTC.